The 15 T cell receptor beta chains below were found in one sample sequenced in a study of blood T cell repertoires in COVID-19. Measured with immunoSEQ multiplex PCR; TCRdb has only the in-frame clones, and not every one. This sample yields approximately 220,000 clones, of which more than 75% are seen a single time; less than 8% belongs to the top ten. The specimen was PBMCs or T cells enriched from blood (not recorded which). Receptor source: a woman between 35 and 50 years old with acute COVID-19.

The chain is built from TRBV7-9 and TRBJ2-2; tentative D call: TRBD2 (6 bases). The CDR3 runs 16 residues. V was shortened by 1 base and J by 5 bases, with 14 bases between the two germline ends. Germline-derived CDR1 and CDR2 are SEHNR and FQNEAQ (reference sequence). As DNA, the CDR3 is TGTGCCAGCAGCTTAGGGCCCGGGAGATCGACCGGGGAGCTGTTTTTT. It codes for CASSLGPGRSTGELFF.

V and J are TRBV28 and TRBJ2-7; 8 nucleotides align to TRBD2. Germline CDR1 and CDR2: MDHEN and SYDVKM. This CDR3 spans 14 amino acids. V gave up 6 bases and J gave up 4 bases; unmatched junction bases: 8. The CDR3 sequence: CASRVPGLGYEQYF. CDR3 nucleotides: TGTGCCAGCAGAGTACCGGGACTAGGTTACGAGCAGTACTTC.

V and J are TRBV29-1 and TRBJ2-1; TRBD1 matches at 12 bases. With 7 bases clipped from V and 9 bases from J, the junction kept 10 bases outside the gene matches. CDR1 is SQVTM, CDR2 ANQGSEA, per germline. The length of the CDR3 is 14 residues. The CDR3 here is CSADRDRGRGEQFF. CDR3 sequence (DNA): TGCAGCGCTGACCGGGACAGGGGGCGCGGTGAGCAGTTCTTC.

The chain combines TRBV2 with TRBJ2-7, with TRBD1 matching 7 bases. The CDR3 has 13 amino acids. Germline V gives CDR1 SNHLY, CDR2 FYNNEI. Trimming cost V 3 bases and J 1 base; bases outside gene matches: 0. The CDR3 reads CASSDRGSYEQYF. DNA for the CDR3: TGTGCCAGCAGTGACAGGGGGTCCTACGAGCAGTACTTC. The variable domain in full, with the rest retrieved from reference TRBV2 and TRBJ2-7, is EPEVTQTPSHQVTQMGQEVILRCVPISNHLYFYWYRQILGQKVEFLVSFYNNEISEKSEIFDDQFSVERPDGSNFTLKIRSTKLEDSAMYFCASSDRGSYEQYFGPGTRLTVT.

The J gene is TRBJ1-1, the V gene TRBV28; maybe TRBD1 (5 bases). The germline CDR1 and CDR2 sequences are MDHEN and SYDVKM. The CDR3 is 14 residues long. The V gene lost 4 bases and the J gene lost 6 bases, with 15 bases spanning the gap. The CDR3 loop reads CASSSSTVSAEAFF. The CDR3 nucleotides are TGTGCCAGCAGTTCATCGACAGTAAGCGCTGAAGCTTTCTTT.

The rearrangement joins TRBV5-1 to TRBJ2-2, with 16 bases matching TRBD2. The CDR3 extends over 18 amino acids. CDR1 and CDR2 from the germline V gene are SGHRS and YFSETQ. Losses at the gene ends were 4 bases for V and 0 bases for J; bases not matched to a gene: 3. In DNA, the CDR3 is TGCGCCAGCAGCACCGGGACTAGCGGGGGGGCGAACACCGGGGAGCTGTTTTTT. Protein: CASSTGTSGGANTGELFF. The full variable domain, completed using reference TRBV5-1 and TRBJ2-2, is KAGVTQTPRYLIKTRGQQVTLSCSPISGHRSVSWYQQTPGQGLQFLFEYFSETQRNKGNFPGRFSGRQFSNSRSEMNVSTLELGDSALYLCASSTGTSGGANTGELFFGEGSRLTVL.

The chain combines TRBV7-3 with TRBJ2-2; 10 nucleotides agree with TRBD2. Germline CDR1 and CDR2: SGHTA and FQGTGA. J was trimmed by 3 bases and V by 4 bases; bases with no gene match: 5. This CDR3 has 16 residues. CDR3 sequence reads: CASSSGLADDTGELFF. The CDR3 DNA reads as TGTGCCAGCAGCTCCGGACTAGCGGATGACACCGGGGAGCTGTTTTTT.

This rearrangement joins TRBV7-6 to TRBJ2-5; 9 bases align to TRBD1. The CDR3 runs 15 residues. Unmatched junction bases numbered 5, after V lost 4 bases and J lost 2 bases. Germline V gives CDR1 SGHVS, CDR2 FNYEAQ. The CDR3 reads CASSSGTGKQETQYF. CDR3 coding DNA: TGTGCCAGCAGCTCCGGGACAGGGAAACAAGAGACCCAGTACTTC.

The V gene is TRBV11-2, the J gene TRBJ2-7, with 8 bases lining up with TRBD2. V trimming: 4 bases; J trimming: 0 bases; junction bases outside the gene matches: 5. Per the germline V gene, CDR1 is SGHAT and CDR2 is FQNNGV. The CDR3 extends over 15 amino acids. CDR3 DNA: TGTGCCAGCAGCTCGGGGGGGTTGTACTCCTACGAGCAGTACTTC. It codes for CASSSGGLYSYEQYF.

The chain joins TRBV20-1 to TRBJ2-1; TRBD2 matches at 10 bases. The germline V gene encodes CDR1 DFQATT and CDR2 SNEGSKA (reference sequence). This CDR3 has 11 amino acids. V lost 3 bases, J lost 12 bases, and 2 bases stayed unmatched. The CDR3 DNA reads TGCAGTGCTAGGCGACTAGCGGGGCAGTTCTTC. Encoded protein: CSARRLAGQFF.

The table lists this clone with a count of one. V and J are TRBV4-2 and TRBJ2-4, with TRBD1 matching over 9 bases. The CDR3 loop spans 18 amino acids. The V gene end was trimmed by 3 bases and the J gene end by 5 bases; junction bases not matched to a gene: 14. The germline V gene encodes CDR1 LGHNA and CDR2 YNFKEQ. The CDR3 nucleotides are TGTGCCAGCAGCCAGGCCTCCGGGACAGGGAGCCTCGAAAACATTCAGTACTTC. Protein sequence: CASSQASGTGSLENIQYF.

This clone came up once. The chain couples TRBV18 to TRBJ1-1, with 9 bases fitting TRBD1. CDR1 KGHSH and CDR2 LQKENI come from the germline V gene. With 4 bases clipped from V and 1 base from J, the junction kept 4 bases outside the gene matches. CDR3 length equals 15 residues. CDR3: CASSRQGVKNTEAFF. CDR3 nucleotides: TGTGCCAGCTCACGACAGGGGGTTAAGAACACTGAAGCTTTCTTT.

The chain combines TRBV7-8 with TRBJ2-7; 14 positions match TRBD2. CDR1 SGHVS and CDR2 FQNEAQ come from the germline V gene. The CDR3 sequence is 14 residues long. V trimming: 5 bases; J trimming: 9 bases; junction bases outside the gene matches: 6. The CDR3 loop reads CASSTAGTSGGQYF. The CDR3 nucleotides are TGTGCCAGCAGCACAGCCGGGACTAGCGGGGGGCAGTACTTC.

This chain uses TRBV7-9 with TRBJ2-7; 7 bases line up with TRBD2. This CDR3 is built from 14 residues. Germline CDR1 reads SEHNR; CDR2 reads FQNEAQ (reference sequence). The V gene end was trimmed by 5 bases and the J gene end by 5 bases; junction bases not matched to a gene: 9. In nucleotides, the CDR3 is TGTGCCAGCAGCGCACTAGGCGGGAGCGACGAGCAGTACTTC. This encodes CASSALGGSDEQYF.

The rearrangement uses TRBV11-2 and TRBJ1-1; no reliable D call. The CDR3 totals 13 residues. Germline V gene sequence: CDR1 SGHAT, CDR2 FQNNGV. The ends were cut back, 3 bases at V and 0 bases at J, with 5 bases in the middle. The CDR3 DNA reads TGTGCCAGCAGCTTGGCGGTGAACACTGAAGCTTTCTTT. It specifies CASSLAVNTEAFF.